This TCR beta chain was captured in a study of HIV-infected patients and healthy controls. Notes on the study in general: CMV-associated CDR3s mostly grew nonsignificantly during therapy, while HIV-associated CDR3s declined significantly.

The germline V gene has CDR1 SQVTM and CDR2 ANQGSEA. The CDR3 spans 15 residues. The J segment lost 4 bases and the V segment lost 6 bases, leaving 7 bases of the junction unmatched. Antiretroviral therapy had run roughly three months, about 14 weeks, before follow-up blood collection. Whole blood was used without fractionation, so all unsorted peripheral T cells were included. Alpha and beta constant-region primers primed reverse transcription of around 540 ng RNA. Using multiplexing indices, alpha and beta chain libraries were generated apart by chain-specific third strand synthesis. One entry per CDR3 protein results from TCRdb running MiXCR on the 5' RACE reads. The table lists roughly 7,500 distinct CDR3 sequences, approximately 6.3% of them singletons. This clonotype was picked up many times. Its specificity is unknown. Being off target in a library aimed at alpha chains, this beta chain has a size of little meaning.

The material sequenced was blood, taken during antiretroviral therapy. This chain uses TRBV29-1 with TRBJ2-1; 12 positions match TRBD2. This clonotype was sampled from an adult with HIV infection. In nucleotides, the CDR3 is TGCAGCGTCTCCCGACTAGCGGGGGAATACAATGAGCAGTTCTTC. Its translation is CSVSRLAGEYNEQFF.